This T cell receptor (beta chain) was profiled in a study of Ad26.COV2.S vaccination and SARS-CoV-2 variants. The germline V gene encodes CDR1 WNHNN and CDR2 SYGVQD (reference sequence). V shed 2 bases and J shed 1 base, with 14 bases lying between them. CDR3 length equals 17 residues. Assay: immunoSEQ multiplex PCR; the TCRdb copy retains only in-frame clones and omits some. The table has approximately 420,000 clones, around 87% seen once. As to treatment: some 20 received Ad26.COV2.S at low or high dose, single or two shots; roughly five received placebo; per-sample allocation not given. Sampling happened 63 days after the first vaccine or placebo injection. This clone appeared once.

The sequenced sample was peripheral blood, obtained in a trial of Ad26.COV2.S vaccine versus placebo. The receptor comes from a person between 18 and 65 years old who received the Ad26.COV2.S COVID-19 vaccine or a placebo. The chain carries TRBV10-1 and TRBJ2-2; D is perhaps TRBD1 (5 bases). This chain's CDR3 is CASSEKQGTLNTGELFF. The CDR3 DNA reads as TGCGCCAGCAGTGAGAAGCAGGGCACCCTGAACACCGGGGAGCTGTTTTTT.